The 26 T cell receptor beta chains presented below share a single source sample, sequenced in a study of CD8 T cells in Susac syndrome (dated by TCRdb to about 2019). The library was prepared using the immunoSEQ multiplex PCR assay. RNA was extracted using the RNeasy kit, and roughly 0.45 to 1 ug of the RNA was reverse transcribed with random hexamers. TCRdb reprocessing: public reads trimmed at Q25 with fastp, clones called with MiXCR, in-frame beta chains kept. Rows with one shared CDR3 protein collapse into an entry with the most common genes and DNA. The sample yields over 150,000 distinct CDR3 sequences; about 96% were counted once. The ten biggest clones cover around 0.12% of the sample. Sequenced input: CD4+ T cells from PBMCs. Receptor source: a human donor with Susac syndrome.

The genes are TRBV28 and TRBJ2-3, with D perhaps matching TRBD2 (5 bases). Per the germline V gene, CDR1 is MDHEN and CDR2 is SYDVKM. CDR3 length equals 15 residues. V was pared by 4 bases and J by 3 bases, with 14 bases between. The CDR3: CASSSPSGLTDTQYF. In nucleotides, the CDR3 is TGTGCCAGCAGTTCTCCCTCGGGGTTAACAGATACGCAGTATTTT.

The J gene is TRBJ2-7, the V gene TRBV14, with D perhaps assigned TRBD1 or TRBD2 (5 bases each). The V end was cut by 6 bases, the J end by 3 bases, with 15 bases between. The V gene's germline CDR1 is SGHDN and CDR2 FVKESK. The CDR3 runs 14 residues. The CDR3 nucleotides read TGTGCCAGCAGGAAATCGGGACGGGACTACGAGCAGTACTTC. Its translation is CASRKSGRDYEQYF. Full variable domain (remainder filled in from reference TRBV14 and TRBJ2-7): EAGVTQFPSHSVIEKGQTVTLRCDPISGHDNLYWYRRVMGKEIKFLLHFVKESKQDESGMPNNRFLAERTGGTYSTLKVQPAELEDSGVYFCASRKSGRDYEQYFGPGTRLTVT.

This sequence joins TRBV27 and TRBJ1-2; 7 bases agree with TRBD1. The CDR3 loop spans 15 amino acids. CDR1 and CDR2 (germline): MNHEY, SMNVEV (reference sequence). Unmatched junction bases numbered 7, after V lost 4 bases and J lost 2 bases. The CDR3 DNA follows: TGTGCCAGCAGTTCTAGGGGGCGTCTCAACTATGGCTACACCTTC. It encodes CASSSRGRLNYGYTF.

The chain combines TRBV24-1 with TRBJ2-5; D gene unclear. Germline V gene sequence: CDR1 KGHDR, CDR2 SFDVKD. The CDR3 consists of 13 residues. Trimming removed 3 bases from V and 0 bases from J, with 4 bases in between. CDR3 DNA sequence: TGTGCCACCAGTGATCACCACCAAGAGACCCAGTACTTC. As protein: CATSDHHQETQYF.

The CDR3 protein is CASSRQGFSAEAFF. CDR3 in DNA: TGTGCCAGCAGCCGACAGGGTTTTTCCGCCGAAGCTTTCTTT. This chain joins TRBV14 and TRBJ1-1, with 7 bases lining up with TRBD1. The CDR3 sequence is 14 residues long. J lost 8 bases, V lost 4 bases, and 10 bases had no gene match. CDR1 is SGHDN, CDR2 FVKESK, per germline.

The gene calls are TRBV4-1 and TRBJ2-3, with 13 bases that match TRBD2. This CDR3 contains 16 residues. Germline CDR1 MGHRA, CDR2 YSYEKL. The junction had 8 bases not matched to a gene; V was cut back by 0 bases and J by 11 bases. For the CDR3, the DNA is TGCGCCAGCAGCCAAGAGACTAGCGGGAGGTTCAGAGGGCAGTATTTT. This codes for CASSQETSGRFRGQYF.

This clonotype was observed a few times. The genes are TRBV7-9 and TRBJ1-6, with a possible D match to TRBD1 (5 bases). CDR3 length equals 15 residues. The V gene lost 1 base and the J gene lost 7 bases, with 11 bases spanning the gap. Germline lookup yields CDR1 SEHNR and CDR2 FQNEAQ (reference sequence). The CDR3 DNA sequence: TGTGCCAGCAGCTTAGATGGGGGGAGGAATTCACCCCTCCACTTT. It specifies CASSLDGGRNSPLHF.

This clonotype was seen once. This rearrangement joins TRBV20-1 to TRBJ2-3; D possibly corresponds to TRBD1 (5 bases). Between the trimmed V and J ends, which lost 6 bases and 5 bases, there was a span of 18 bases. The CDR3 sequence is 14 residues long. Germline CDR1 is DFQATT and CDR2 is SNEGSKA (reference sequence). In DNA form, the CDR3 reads TGCAGTGCCTCCCCTTCAGGGCCCAAAGATACGCAGTATTTT. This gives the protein CSASPSGPKDTQYF.

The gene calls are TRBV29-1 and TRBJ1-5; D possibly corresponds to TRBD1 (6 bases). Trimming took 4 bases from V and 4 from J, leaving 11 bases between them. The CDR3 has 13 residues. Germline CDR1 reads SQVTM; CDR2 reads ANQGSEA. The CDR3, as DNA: TGCAGCGTTGCCCTAGGGGGGAATCAGCCCCAGCATTTT. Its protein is CSVALGGNQPQHF. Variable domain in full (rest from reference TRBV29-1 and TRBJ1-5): SAVISQKPSRDICQRGTSLTIQCQVDSQVTMMFWYRQQPGQSLTLIATANQGSEATYESGFVIDKFPISRPNLTFSTLTVSNMSPEDSSIYLCSVALGGNQPQHFGDGTRLSIL.

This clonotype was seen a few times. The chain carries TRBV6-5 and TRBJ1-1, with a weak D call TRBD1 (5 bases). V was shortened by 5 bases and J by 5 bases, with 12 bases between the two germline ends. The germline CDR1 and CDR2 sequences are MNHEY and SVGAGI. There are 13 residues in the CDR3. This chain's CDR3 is CASSRTGGTEAFF. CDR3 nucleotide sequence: TGTGCCAGCAGTCGAACGGGGGGGACTGAAGCTTTCTTT.

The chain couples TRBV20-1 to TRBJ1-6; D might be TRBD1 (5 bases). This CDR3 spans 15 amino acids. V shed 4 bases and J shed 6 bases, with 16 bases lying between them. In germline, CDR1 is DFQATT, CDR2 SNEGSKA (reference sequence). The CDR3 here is CSAIPGGAGNSPLHF. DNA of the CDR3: TGCAGTGCTATCCCCGGAGGGGCTGGTAATTCACCCCTCCACTTT.

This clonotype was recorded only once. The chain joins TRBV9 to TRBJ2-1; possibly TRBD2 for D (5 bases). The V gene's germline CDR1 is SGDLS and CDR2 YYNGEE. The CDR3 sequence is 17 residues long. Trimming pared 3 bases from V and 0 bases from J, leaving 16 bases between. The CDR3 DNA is TGTGCCAGCAGCGCGCTTCAAGGGAGAAGCTCCTACAATGAGCAGTTCTTC. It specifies CASSALQGRSSYNEQFF.

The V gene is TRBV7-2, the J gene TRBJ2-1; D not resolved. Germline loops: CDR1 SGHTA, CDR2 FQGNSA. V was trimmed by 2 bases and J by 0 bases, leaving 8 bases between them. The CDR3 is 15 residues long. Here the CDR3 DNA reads TGTGCCAGCAGCTTACGCGCTAGCTCCTACAATGAGCAGTTCTTC. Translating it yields CASSLRASSYNEQFF.

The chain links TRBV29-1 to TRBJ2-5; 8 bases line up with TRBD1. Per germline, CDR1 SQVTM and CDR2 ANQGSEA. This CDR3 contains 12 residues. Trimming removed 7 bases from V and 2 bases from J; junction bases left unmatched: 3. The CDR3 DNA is TGCAGCGGAGGACAGGGTCAAGAGACCCAGTACTTC. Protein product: CSGGQGQETQYF.

In DNA, the CDR3 is TGCAGCGTTGATGGGTCGGGTGTGGAGACCCAGTACTTC. Encoded protein: CSVDGSGVETQYF. V and J are TRBV29-1 and TRBJ2-5; D unclear. Trimming took 3 bases from V and 5 from J, leaving 13 bases between them. Germline V gene data show CDR1 as SQVTM and CDR2 as ANQGSEA. This CDR3 is built from 13 residues.

CDR3 region: CASSYSTGRKDTQYF. DNA of the CDR3: TGTGCCAGCAGTTACTCGACAGGGCGGAAAGATACGCAGTATTTT. This chain connects TRBV6-5 to TRBJ2-3, with 7 positions matching TRBD1. In germline, CDR1 is MNHEY, CDR2 SVGAGI. The J segment lost 5 bases and the V segment lost 0 bases, leaving 5 bases of the junction unmatched. The CDR3 length is 15 residues.

CDR3 nucleotide sequence: TGCGCCAGCAGCCAAGTAGGGGTAGCCAAAAACATTCAGTACTTC. Its translation: CASSQVGVAKNIQYF. The chain joins TRBV4-1 to TRBJ2-4, with a tentative D call TRBD1 (5 bases). Trimming left V 1 base short and J 0 bases short, with 7 bases between. This CDR3 spans 15 amino acids. In germline, CDR1 is MGHRA, CDR2 YSYEKL.

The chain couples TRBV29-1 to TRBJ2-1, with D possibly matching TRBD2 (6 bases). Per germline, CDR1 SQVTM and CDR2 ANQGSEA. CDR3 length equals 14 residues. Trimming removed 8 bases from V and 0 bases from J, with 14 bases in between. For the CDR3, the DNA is TGCAGCACCTCGGGACTCATCTCCTACAATGAGCAGTTCTTC. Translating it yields CSTSGLISYNEQFF.

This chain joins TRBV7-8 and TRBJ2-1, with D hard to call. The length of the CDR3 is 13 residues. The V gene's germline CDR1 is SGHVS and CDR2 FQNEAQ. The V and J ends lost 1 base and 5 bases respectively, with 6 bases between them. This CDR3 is CASSLVTDNEQFF. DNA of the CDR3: TGTGCCAGCAGCTTAGTTACGGACAATGAGCAGTTCTTC.

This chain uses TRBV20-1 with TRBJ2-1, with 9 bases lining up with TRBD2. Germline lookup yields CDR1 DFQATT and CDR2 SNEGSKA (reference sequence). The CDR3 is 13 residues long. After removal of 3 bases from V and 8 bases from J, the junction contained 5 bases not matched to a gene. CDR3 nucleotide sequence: TGCAGTGCTAGGCGGGAGGGCCGGGATGAGCAGTTCTTC. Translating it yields CSARREGRDEQFF.

The CDR3 is CSVTGEGTETQYF. The CDR3 DNA reads as TGCAGCGTCACTGGCGAGGGCACAGAGACCCAGTACTTC. The V call is TRBV29-1, the J call TRBJ2-5, with D tentatively TRBD2 (5 bases). V was shortened by 6 bases and J by 4 bases, with 15 bases between the two germline ends. The CDR3 totals 13 residues. Germline CDR1 SQVTM, CDR2 ANQGSEA.

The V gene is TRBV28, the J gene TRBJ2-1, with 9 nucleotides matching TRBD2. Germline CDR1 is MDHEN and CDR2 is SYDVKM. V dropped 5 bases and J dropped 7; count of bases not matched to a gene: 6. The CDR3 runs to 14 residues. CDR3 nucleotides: TGTGCCAGCAGTCCAAGCGGGAGGAGAAATGAGCAGTTCTTC. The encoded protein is CASSPSGRRNEQFF. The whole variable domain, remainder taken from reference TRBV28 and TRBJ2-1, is DVKVTQSSRYLVKRTGEKVFLECVQDMDHENMFWYRQDPGLGLRLIYFSYDVKMKEKGDIPEGYSVSREKKERFSLILESASTNQTSMYLCASSPSGRRNEQFFGPGTRLTVL.

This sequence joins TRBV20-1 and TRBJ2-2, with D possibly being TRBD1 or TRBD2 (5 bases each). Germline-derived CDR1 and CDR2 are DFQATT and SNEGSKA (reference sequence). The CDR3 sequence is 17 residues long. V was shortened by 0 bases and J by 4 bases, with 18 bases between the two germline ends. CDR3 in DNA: TGCAGTGCTAGAGATCCGATAGGGACCGCCATCACCGGGGAGCTGTTTTTT. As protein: CSARDPIGTAITGELFF.

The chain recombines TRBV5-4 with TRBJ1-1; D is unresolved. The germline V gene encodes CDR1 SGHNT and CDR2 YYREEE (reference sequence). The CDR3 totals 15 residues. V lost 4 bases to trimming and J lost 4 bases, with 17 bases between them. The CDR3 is CASSRAGTTGTEAFF. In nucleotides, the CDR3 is TGTGCCAGCAGCCGGGCCGGAACCACGGGCACTGAAGCTTTCTTT.

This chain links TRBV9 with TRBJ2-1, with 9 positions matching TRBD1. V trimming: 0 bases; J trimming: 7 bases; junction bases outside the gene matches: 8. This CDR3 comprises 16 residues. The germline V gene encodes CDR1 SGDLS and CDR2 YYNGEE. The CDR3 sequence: CASSVAGTGITNEQFF. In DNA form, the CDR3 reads TGTGCCAGCAGCGTAGCCGGGACAGGGATTACAAATGAGCAGTTCTTC.

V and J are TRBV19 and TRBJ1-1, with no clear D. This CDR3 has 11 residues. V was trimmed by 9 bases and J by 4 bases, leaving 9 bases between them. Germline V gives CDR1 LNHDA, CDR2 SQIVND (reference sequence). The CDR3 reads CASDFGTEAFF. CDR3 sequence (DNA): TGTGCCAGCGACTTTGGCACTGAAGCTTTCTTT. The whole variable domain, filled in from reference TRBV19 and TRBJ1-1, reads DGGITQSPKYLFRKEGQNVTLSCEQNLNHDAMYWYRQDPGQGLRLIYYSQIVNDFQKGDIAEGYSVSREKKESFPLTVTSAQKNPTAFYLCASDFGTEAFFGQGTRLTVV.